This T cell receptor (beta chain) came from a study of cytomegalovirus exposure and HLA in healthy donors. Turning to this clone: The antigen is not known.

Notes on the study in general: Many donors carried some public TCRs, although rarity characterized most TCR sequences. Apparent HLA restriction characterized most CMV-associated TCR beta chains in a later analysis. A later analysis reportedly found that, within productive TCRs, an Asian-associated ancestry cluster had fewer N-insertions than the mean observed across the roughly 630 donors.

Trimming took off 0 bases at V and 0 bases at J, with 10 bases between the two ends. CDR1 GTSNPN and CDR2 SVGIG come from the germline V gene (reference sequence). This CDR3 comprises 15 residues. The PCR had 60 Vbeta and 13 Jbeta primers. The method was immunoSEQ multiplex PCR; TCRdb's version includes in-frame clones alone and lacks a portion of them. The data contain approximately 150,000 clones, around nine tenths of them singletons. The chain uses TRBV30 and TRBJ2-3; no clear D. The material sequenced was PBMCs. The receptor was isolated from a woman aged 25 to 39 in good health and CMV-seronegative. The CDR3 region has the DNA TGTGCCTGGAGTGTACTCGCGACTAGCACAGATACGCAGTATTTT. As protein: CAWSVLATSTDTQYF. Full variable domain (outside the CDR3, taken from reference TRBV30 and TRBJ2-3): SQTIHQWPATLVQPVGSPLSLECTVEGTSNPNLYWYRQAAGRGLQLLFYSVGIGQISSEVPQNLSASRPQDRQFILSSKKLLLSDSGFYLCAWSVLATSTDTQYFGPGTRLTVL.